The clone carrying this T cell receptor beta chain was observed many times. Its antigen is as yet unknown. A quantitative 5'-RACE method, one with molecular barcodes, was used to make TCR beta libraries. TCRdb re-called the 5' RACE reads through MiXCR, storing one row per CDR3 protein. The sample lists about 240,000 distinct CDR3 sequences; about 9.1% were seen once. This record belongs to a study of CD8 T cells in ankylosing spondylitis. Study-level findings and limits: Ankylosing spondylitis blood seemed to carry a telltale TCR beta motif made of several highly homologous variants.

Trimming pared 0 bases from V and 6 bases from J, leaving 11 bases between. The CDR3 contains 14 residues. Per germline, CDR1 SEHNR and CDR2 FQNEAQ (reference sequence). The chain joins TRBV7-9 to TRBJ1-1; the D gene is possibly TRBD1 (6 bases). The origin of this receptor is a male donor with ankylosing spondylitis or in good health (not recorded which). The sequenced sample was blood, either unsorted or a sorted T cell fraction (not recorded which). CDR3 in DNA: TGTGCCAGCAGCTTAGCAGCAGGGGACGCTGAAGCTTTCTTT. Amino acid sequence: CASSLAAGDAEAFF.